The 25 T cell receptor beta chains listed next were all sequenced from one sample in a study of T cells in Graves' hyperthyroidism and ophthalmopathy. RNA transcripts provided the source from which TCR beta CDR3 regions were amplified. The TCR CDR3 first-round RT-PCR relied on the HTBI primer set. Each CDR3 protein gets one entry after TCRdb re-called the multiplex PCR reads with MiXCR. Here the sample spans some 600,000 distinct CDR3 sequences, approximately 14% being singletons. Sequencing was performed on blood. These receptors originate from a woman in her thirties with Graves' hyperthyroidism that later progressed to Graves' ophthalmopathy.

This clonotype was picked up a small number of times. This sequence joins TRBV29-1 and TRBJ2-5, with D possibly being TRBD1 (6 bases). V lost 7 bases and J 3 bases, leaving 12 bases between the germline ends. Germline V gene data show CDR1 as SQVTM and CDR2 as ANQGSEA. The CDR3 spans 12 residues. The CDR3 spells CSAHGGKETQYF. The CDR3 DNA sequence: TGCAGCGCCCATGGGGGCAAAGAGACCCAGTACTTC.

This clonotype was counted between two and nine times. V is TRBV6-1 and J is TRBJ2-1; D not certain. V was trimmed by 4 bases and J by 1 base, leaving 11 bases between them. This CDR3 comprises 15 residues. CDR1 and CDR2 from the germline V gene are MNHNS and SASEGT. CDR3 DNA: TGTGCCAGCAGTGCCGGAGCTCGATCCTACAATGAGCAGTTCTTC. Residues: CASSAGARSYNEQFF.

This clonotype was detected a few times. A junction boundary mismatches the germline segment, possibly from a read error. This sequence joins TRBV5-1 and TRBJ2-5, with D possibly TRBD2 on 6 matching bases. The CDR3 covers 14 residues. From germline, CDR1 is SGHRS and CDR2 YFSETQ. This CDR3 is CASSSGASGEPRNF. CDR3 nucleotides: TGCGCCAGCAGCTCCGGGGCATCGGGGGAACCTCGGAACTTC. The whole variable domain, remainder taken from reference TRBV5-1 and TRBJ2-5, is KAGVTQTPRYLIKTRGQQVTLSCSPISGHRSVSWYQQTPGQGLQFLFEYFSETQRNKGNFPGRFSGRQFSNSRSEMNVSTLELGDSALYLCASSSGASGEPRNFGPGTRLLVL.

This clonotype appeared a few times. The chain carries TRBV12-3 or TRBV12-4 and TRBJ2-7; TRBD1 agrees at 10 bases. Unmatched junction bases numbered 6, after V lost 7 bases and J lost 6 bases. The CDR3 runs to 13 residues. The DNA of the CDR3 is TGTGCCAGCATCGGGACAGGGGAGGTCGAGCAGTACTTC. Its translation: CASIGTGEVEQYF.

This chain links TRBV6-5 with TRBJ2-4; the D is unclear. The CDR3 runs 18 residues. CDR1 MNHEY and CDR2 SVGAGI come from the germline V gene. V was shortened by 2 bases and J by 1 base, with 18 bases between the two germline ends. The CDR3, as DNA: TGTGCCAGCAGTTACCCAACCGACGGCGGCTTTGCCAAAAACATTCAGTACTTC. This encodes CASSYPTDGGFAKNIQYF.

The chain combines TRBV12-3 or TRBV12-4 with TRBJ2-7, with no clear D. V was trimmed by 6 bases and J by 3 bases, leaving 12 bases between them. This CDR3 spans 13 amino acids. For the CDR3, the DNA is TGTGCCAGCAGAGTCGGAGACGGCTACGAGCAGTACTTC. This translates into CASRVGDGYEQYF.

This clonotype was counted once. A much larger clone lies a single base off, so this may be a read error. The V and J genes are TRBV29-1 and TRBJ1-1, with 8 nucleotides matching TRBD1. CDR3 length: 17 amino acids. Looked up from germline, CDR1 is SQVTM and CDR2 is ANQGSEA. Unmatched junction bases numbered 14, after V lost 1 base and J lost 4 bases. CDR3 nucleotide sequence: TGCAGCGTTGAAGGAGGACAGGGACGGCCGGGGGGCACTGAAGCTTTCTTT. It yields the protein CSVEGGQGRPGGTEAFF.

About this clonotype itself: At one end the junction does not follow the germline gene, possibly because of a read error. V is TRBV19 and J is TRBJ2-3; possibly TRBD2 for D (6 bases). CDR1 is LNHDA, CDR2 SQIVND, per germline (reference sequence). The length of the CDR3 is 15 residues. The CDR3 DNA reads as TGTGCCAGTAGGAGCCTCGGGGGAGGCTCAGATGCGCAGTATTTT. The encoded protein is CASRSLGGGSDAQYF.

This clonotype was seen a handful of times. The chain carries TRBV9 and TRBJ2-1; no definite D call. The CDR3 runs to 15 residues. Germline CDR1 is SGDLS and CDR2 is YYNGEE. V was shortened by 4 bases and J by 5 bases, with 16 bases between the two germline ends. CDR3 loop: CASSTPKANHNEQFF. Written as DNA, the CDR3 is TGTGCCAGCAGCACCCCCAAGGCGAACCACAATGAGCAGTTCTTC.

This chain connects TRBV19 to TRBJ2-1, with D unresolved. V lost 4 bases and J 3 bases, leaving 13 bases between the germline ends. Germline V CDR1 and CDR2: LNHDA, SQIVND (reference sequence). There are 15 residues in the CDR3. CDR3 amino acids: CASSTFDSLYNEQFF. The CDR3 DNA is TGTGCCAGTAGTACCTTTGATAGCCTCTACAATGAGCAGTTCTTC.

Comments on this clonotype: This may arise from a read error, as a much more abundant clone is one base away. The chain combines TRBV7-3 with TRBJ2-7; D gene uncertain. The last part of the DNA fits TRBJ2-1 better; the J call may be wrong. This CDR3 is 14 amino acids long. Per germline, CDR1 SGHTA and CDR2 FQGTGA. The CDR3 sequence is CASSLGRLSYEQFF. The CDR3 DNA reads as TGTGCCAGCAGCTTAGGTAGGTTATCCTACGAGCAGTTCTTC.

This clonotype was recorded many times. The chain employs TRBV11-2 and TRBJ2-3; a weak D match, TRBD2 (5 bases). Trimming removed 1 base from V and 5 bases from J, with 10 bases in between. The CDR3 spans 14 residues. CDR1 is SGHAT and CDR2 is FQNNGV in the germline V gene. CDR3 nucleotide sequence: TGTGCCAGCAGCTTAGGTGCGGCGGGAGATACGCAGTATTTT. It translates to CASSLGAAGDTQYF.

This rearrangement joins TRBV29-1 to TRBJ2-5, with D uncertain. This CDR3 is built from 13 residues. Trimming took off 3 bases at V and 3 bases at J, with 11 bases between the two ends. Germline V gene lookup returns CDR1 SQVTM and CDR2 ANQGSEA. The CDR3 here is CSVERNPKETQYF. The CDR3 DNA sequence: TGCAGCGTTGAGAGGAACCCTAAAGAGACCCAGTACTTC.

In its sample, this clonotype was seen a few times. The chain links TRBV4-1 to TRBJ2-7; 10 nucleotides align to TRBD2. CDR1 is MGHRA, CDR2 YSYEKL, per germline. The CDR3 totals 16 residues. J lost 0 bases, V lost 1 base, and 3 bases had no gene match. The CDR3 coding sequence is TGCGCCAGCAGCCAAGGGGAGCGGGAGGGCTCCTACGAGCAGTACTTC. Translating it yields CASSQGEREGSYEQYF.

The sample holds many counts of this clonotype. The chain couples TRBV7-9 to TRBJ2-7; 9 positions match TRBD2. The V segment lost 0 bases and the J segment 3 bases; nucleotides outside the gene matches: 6. The CDR3 consists of 16 residues. Germline assignment: CDR1 SEHNR and CDR2 FQNEAQ (reference sequence). Here the CDR3 DNA reads TGTGCCAGCAGCTTAGCGCAGGCTAGCGGGATCTACGAGCAGTACTTC. Its translation is CASSLAQASGIYEQYF.

This clonotype was seen ten or more times. The CDR3 region has the DNA TGCAGTGCTCCCCCGGGTTCCAACACCGGGGAGCTGTTTTTT. Encoded protein: CSAPPGSNTGELFF. V is TRBV20-1 and J is TRBJ2-2; D gene unclear. V dropped 5 bases and J dropped 2 bases, with 12 bases sitting between them. From germline, CDR1 is DFQATT and CDR2 SNEGSKA (reference sequence). This CDR3 is built from 14 residues.

This clonotype was detected many times. The rearrangement links TRBV29-1 to TRBJ1-1; D ambiguous. The CDR3 has 11 residues. V lost 7 bases to trimming and J lost 1 base, with 7 bases between them. Germline CDR1 reads SQVTM; CDR2 reads ANQGSEA. The CDR3 DNA reads TGCAGCGACGAGGAGAACACTGAAGCTTTCTTT. It codes for CSDEENTEAFF.

Turning to this clonotype: A read error is possible here, since a much larger clone lies one base away. The gene calls are TRBV6-1 and TRBJ1-2; 10 positions match TRBD1. The CDR3 has 15 amino acids. CDR1 is MNHNS and CDR2 is SASEGT in the germline V gene. J lost 7 bases, V lost 8 bases, and 13 bases had no gene match. Here the CDR3 reads CASLWDRGFLGGYTF. The CDR3 coding sequence is TGTGCCAGCCTTTGGGACAGGGGTTTCTTGGGTGGCTACACCTTC.

This clonotype was recorded at least ten times. This chain joins TRBV12-3 or TRBV12-4 and TRBJ2-5; maybe TRBD2 (6 bases). CDR3 length: 14 amino acids. V shed 3 bases and J shed 2 bases, with 10 bases lying between them. The CDR3 loop reads CASSLSGTQETQYF. CDR3 bases: TGTGCCAGCAGTTTGTCAGGGACTCAAGAGACCCAGTACTTC.

This clonotype has ten or more counts. The gene calls are TRBV29-1 and TRBJ2-1; the match to TRBD2 covers 8 bases. The CDR3 extends over 14 amino acids. V lost 6 bases, J lost 4 bases, and 8 bases stayed unmatched. The V gene's germline CDR1 is SQVTM and CDR2 ANQGSEA. The CDR3 is CSVPTGGPYNEQFF. The CDR3 nucleotides are TGCAGCGTCCCCACGGGGGGGCCTTACAATGAGCAGTTCTTC.

This clonotype occurred many times. The rearrangement links TRBV11-2 to TRBJ2-5; 9 bases map to TRBD2. J lost 5 bases, V lost 4 bases, and 5 bases had no gene match. Germline CDR1 is SGHAT and CDR2 is FQNNGV. The length of the CDR3 is 14 residues. CDR3 bases: TGTGCCAGCAGCTCTAGCGGGATGTGGGAGACCCAGTACTTC. Translation: CASSSSGMWETQYF. Using reference TRBV11-2 and TRBJ2-5 for the parts outside the CDR3, the full variable domain is EAGVAQSPRYKIIEKRQSVAFWCNPISGHATLYWYQQILGQGPKLLIQFQNNGVVDDSQLPKDRFSAERLKGVDSTLKIQPAKLEDSAVYLCASSSSGMWETQYFGPGTRLLVL.

This clonotype was found many times. CDR3 sequence reads: CASAYDRGSNQPQHF. The CDR3 DNA reads TGTGCCAGCGCCTATGACAGGGGGAGCAATCAGCCCCAGCATTTT. The chain couples TRBV27 to TRBJ1-5; 9 bases line up with TRBD1. CDR1 is MNHEY and CDR2 is SMNVEV in the germline V gene (reference sequence). J gave up 1 base and V 8 bases, and 6 bases lay outside the gene matches. The CDR3 sequence is 15 residues long.

The chain joins TRBV6-2 or TRBV6-3 to TRBJ1-1; D is ambiguous. The CDR3 has 11 residues. The V end lost 8 bases, the J end lost 11 bases, and 15 bases lay between the germline ends. Germline values: CDR1 MNHEY, CDR2 SVGEGT. The chain's CDR3 is CASGGPLRAFF. CDR3 sequence (DNA): TGTGCCAGCGGTGGCCCCCTCCGGGCTTTCTTT.

This clonotype was seen repeatedly, ten times or more. The chain combines TRBV28 with TRBJ1-3; D is unclear. Germline CDR1 is MDHEN and CDR2 is SYDVKM. This CDR3 comprises 14 residues. Trimming took off 2 bases at V and 4 bases at J, with 9 bases between the two ends. As DNA, the CDR3 is TGTGCCAGCAGTTTAGCCAACTCCGGAAACACCATATATTTT. It codes for CASSLANSGNTIYF. The full variable domain, in which reference TRBV28 and TRBJ1-3 provide the parts outside the CDR3, is DVKVTQSSRYLVKRTGEKVFLECVQDMDHENMFWYRQDPGLGLRLIYFSYDVKMKEKGDIPEGYSVSREKKERFSLILESASTNQTSMYLCASSLANSGNTIYFGEGSWLTVV.

On this clonotype: A much larger clone lies a single base off, so this may be a read error. V is TRBV9 and J is TRBJ1-1; D gene uncertain. Looked up from germline, CDR1 is SGDLS and CDR2 is YYNGEE. The CDR3 loop spans 13 amino acids. The CDR3 sequence is CTSSGVGNTEAFF. DNA of the CDR3: TGTACCAGCAGCGGGGTCGGGAACACTGAAGCTTTCTTT.